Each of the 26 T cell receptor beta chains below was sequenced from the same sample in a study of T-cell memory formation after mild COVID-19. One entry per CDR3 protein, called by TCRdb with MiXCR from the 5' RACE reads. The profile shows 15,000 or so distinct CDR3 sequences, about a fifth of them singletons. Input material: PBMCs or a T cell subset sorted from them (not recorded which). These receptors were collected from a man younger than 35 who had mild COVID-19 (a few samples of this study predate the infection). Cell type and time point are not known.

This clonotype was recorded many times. CDR3 sequence: CASSDLEDLTYEQYV. CDR3 sequence (DNA): TGTGCCAGCAGTGATCTTGAAGACTTGACATACGAGCAGTACGTC. The chain employs TRBV2 and TRBJ2-7; D is ambiguous. CDR1 SNHLY and CDR2 FYNNEI come from the germline V gene. V lost 3 bases and J lost 4, with 16 bases in between. CDR3 length: 15 amino acids.

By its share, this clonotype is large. CDR3 DNA sequence: TGTGCCAGCAGCTTAGAACACCCTTGGACTAGCGGGGGGGGTTTTCTCGATGAGCAGTTCTTC. Residues: CASSLEHPWTSGGGFLDEQFF. The chain links TRBV7-2 to TRBJ2-1; the match to TRBD2 covers 15 bases. The CDR3 totals 21 residues. Looked up from germline, CDR1 is SGHTA and CDR2 is FQGNSA. Trimming cost V 1 base and J 8 bases; bases outside gene matches: 18. Full variable domain (outside the CDR3, taken from reference TRBV7-2 and TRBJ2-1): GAGVSQSPSNKVTEKGKDVELRCDPISGHTALYWYRQSLGQGLEFLIYFQGNSAPDKSGLPSDRFSAERTGGSVSTLTIQRTQQEDSAVYLCASSLEHPWTSGGGFLDEQFFGPGTRLTVL.

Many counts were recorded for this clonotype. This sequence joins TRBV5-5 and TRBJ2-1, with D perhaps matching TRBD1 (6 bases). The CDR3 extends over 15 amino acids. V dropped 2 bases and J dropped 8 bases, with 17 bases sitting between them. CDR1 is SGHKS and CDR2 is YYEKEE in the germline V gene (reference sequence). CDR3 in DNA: TGTGCCAGCAGCTTTACAGGGCTTTTGGTCGATGAGCAGTTCTTC. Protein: CASSFTGLLVDEQFF.

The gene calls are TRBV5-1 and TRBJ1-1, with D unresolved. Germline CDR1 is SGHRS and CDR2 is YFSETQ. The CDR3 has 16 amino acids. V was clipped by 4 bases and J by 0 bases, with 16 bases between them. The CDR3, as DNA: TGCGCCAGCAGCCTACGACCGACGGAGCTGAACACTGAAGCTTTCTTT. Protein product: CASSLRPTELNTEAFF.

The CDR3 protein is CASSSQGGTGELFF. For the CDR3, the DNA is TGTGCCAGCTCGTCACAGGGTGGGACCGGGGAGCTGTTTTTT. The V call is TRBV7-2, the J call TRBJ2-2; TRBD1 might be the D (6 bases). The CDR3 extends over 14 amino acids. V lost 8 bases to trimming and J lost 5 bases, with 15 bases between them. Germline V CDR1 and CDR2: SGHTA, FQGNSA.

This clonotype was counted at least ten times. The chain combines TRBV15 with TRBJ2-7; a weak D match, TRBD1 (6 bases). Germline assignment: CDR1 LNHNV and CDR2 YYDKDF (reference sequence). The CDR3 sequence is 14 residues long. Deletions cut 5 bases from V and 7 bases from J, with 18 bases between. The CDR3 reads CATSETGAPGEQYV. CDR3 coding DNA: TGTGCCACCAGCGAGACAGGTGCCCCGGGGGAGCAGTACGTC.

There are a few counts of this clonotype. CDR3 nucleotide sequence: TGTGCCAGCAGTGAATCGGCTAGTGCTGAGACCCAGTACTTC. Residues: CASSESASAETQYF. This rearrangement joins TRBV25-1 to TRBJ2-5, with no clear D. The CDR3 has 14 amino acids. Trimming took off 1 base at V and 5 bases at J, with 11 bases between the two ends. Germline V CDR1 and CDR2: MGHDK, SYGVNS.

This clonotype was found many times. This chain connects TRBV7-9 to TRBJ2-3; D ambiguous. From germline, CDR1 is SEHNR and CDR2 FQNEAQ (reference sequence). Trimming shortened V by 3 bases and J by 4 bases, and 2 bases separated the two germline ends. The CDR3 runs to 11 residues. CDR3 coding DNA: TGTGCCAGCAGCTTGTCAGATACGCAGTATTTT. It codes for CASSLSDTQYF. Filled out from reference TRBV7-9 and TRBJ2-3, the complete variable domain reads DTGVSQNPRHKITKRGQNVTFRCDPISEHNRLYWYRQTLGQGPEFLTYFQNEAQLEKSRLLSDRFSAERPKGSFSTLEIQRTEQGDSAMYLCASSLSDTQYFGPGTRLTVL.

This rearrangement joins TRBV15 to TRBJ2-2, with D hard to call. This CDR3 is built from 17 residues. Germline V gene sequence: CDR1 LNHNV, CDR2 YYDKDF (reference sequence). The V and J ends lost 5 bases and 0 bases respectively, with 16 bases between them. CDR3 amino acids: CATSLRRWQPNTGELFF. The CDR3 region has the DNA TGTGCCACCAGCTTACGCCGCTGGCAACCGAACACCGGGGAGCTGTTTTTT. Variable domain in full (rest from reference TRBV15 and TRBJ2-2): DAMVIQNPRYQVTQFGKPVTLSCSQTLNHNVMYWYQQKSSQAPKLLFHYYDKDFNNEADTPDNFQSRRPNTSFCFLDIRSPGLGDTAMYLCATSLRRWQPNTGELFFGEGSRLTVL.

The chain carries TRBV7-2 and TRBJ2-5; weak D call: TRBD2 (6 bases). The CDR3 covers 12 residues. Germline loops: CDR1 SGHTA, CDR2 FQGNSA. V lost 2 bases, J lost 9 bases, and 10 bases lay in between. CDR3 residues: CASSLPAGSQYF. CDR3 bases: TGTGCCAGCAGCTTACCGGCGGGGTCCCAGTACTTC.

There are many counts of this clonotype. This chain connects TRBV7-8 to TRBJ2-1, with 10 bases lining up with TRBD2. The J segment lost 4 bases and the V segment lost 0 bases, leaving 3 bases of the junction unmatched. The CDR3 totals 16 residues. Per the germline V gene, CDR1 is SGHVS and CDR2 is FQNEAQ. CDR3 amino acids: CASSLAQGLAYNEQFF. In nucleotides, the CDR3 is TGTGCCAGCAGCTTAGCGCAGGGACTAGCGTACAATGAGCAGTTCTTC.

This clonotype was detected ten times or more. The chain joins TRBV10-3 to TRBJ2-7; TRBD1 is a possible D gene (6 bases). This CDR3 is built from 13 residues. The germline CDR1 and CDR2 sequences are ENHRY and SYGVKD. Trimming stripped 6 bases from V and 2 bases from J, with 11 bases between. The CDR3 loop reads CAIRSGATYEQYV. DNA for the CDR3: TGTGCCATCAGATCAGGGGCGACCTACGAGCAGTACGTC.

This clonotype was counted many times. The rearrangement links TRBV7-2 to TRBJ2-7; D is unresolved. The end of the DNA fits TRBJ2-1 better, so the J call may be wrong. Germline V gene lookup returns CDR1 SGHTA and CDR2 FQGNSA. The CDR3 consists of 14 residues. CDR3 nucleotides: TGTGCCAGCAGCTTAGAGGGTACCCGCTACGAGCAGTTCTTC. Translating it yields CASSLEGTRYEQFF.

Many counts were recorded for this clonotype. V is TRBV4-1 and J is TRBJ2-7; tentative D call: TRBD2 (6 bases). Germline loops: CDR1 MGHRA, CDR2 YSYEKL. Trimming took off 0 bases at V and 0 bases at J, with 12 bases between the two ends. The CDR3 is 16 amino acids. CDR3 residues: CASSQEVGLSSYEQYF. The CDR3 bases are TGCGCCAGCAGCCAAGAAGTGGGACTCAGCTCCTACGAGCAGTACTTC.

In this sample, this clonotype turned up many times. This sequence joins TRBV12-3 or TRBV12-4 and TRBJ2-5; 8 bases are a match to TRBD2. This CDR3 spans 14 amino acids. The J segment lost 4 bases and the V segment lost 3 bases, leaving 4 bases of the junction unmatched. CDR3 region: CASSLFGGGETQYF. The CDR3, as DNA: TGTGCCAGCAGTTTGTTCGGGGGGGGAGAGACCCAGTACTTC.

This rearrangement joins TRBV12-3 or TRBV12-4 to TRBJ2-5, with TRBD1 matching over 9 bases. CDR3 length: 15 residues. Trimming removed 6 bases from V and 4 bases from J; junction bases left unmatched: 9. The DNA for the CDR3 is TGTGCCAGCAGCTGGACAGGGGATAGCGGAGAGACCCAGTACTTC. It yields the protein CASSWTGDSGETQYF.

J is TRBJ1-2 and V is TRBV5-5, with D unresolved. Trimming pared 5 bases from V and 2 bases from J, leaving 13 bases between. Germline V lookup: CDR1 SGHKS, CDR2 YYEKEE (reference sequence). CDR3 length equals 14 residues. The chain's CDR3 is CASRSRHRNYGYTF. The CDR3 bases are TGTGCCAGCAGATCGCGACACCGGAACTATGGCTACACCTTC. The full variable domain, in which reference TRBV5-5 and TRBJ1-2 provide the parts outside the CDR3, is DAGVTQSPTHLIKTRGQQVTLRCSPISGHKSVSWYQQVLGQGPQFIFQYYEKEERGRGNFPDRFSARQFPNYSSELNVNALLLGDSALYLCASRSRHRNYGYTFGSGTRLTVV.

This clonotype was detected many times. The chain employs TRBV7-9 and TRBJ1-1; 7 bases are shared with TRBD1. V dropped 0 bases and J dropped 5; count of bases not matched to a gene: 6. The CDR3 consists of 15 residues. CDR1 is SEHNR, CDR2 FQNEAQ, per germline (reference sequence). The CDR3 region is CASSLALQGGTEAFF. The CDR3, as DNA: TGTGCCAGCAGCTTAGCCCTTCAGGGGGGAACTGAAGCTTTCTTT.

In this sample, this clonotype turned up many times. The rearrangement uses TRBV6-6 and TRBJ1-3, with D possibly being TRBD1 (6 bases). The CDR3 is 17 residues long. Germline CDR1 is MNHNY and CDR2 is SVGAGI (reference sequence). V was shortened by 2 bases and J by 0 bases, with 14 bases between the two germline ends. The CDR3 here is CASSYTAGASSGNTIYF. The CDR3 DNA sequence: TGTGCCAGCAGTTACACTGCAGGGGCGAGCTCTGGAAACACCATATATTTT.

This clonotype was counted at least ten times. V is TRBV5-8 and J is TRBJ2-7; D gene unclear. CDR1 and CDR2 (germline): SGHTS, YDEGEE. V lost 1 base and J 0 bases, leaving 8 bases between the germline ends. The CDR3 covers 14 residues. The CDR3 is CASSLFSYSYEQYF. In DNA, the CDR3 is TGTGCCAGCAGCTTGTTCTCCTACTCCTACGAGCAGTACTTC.

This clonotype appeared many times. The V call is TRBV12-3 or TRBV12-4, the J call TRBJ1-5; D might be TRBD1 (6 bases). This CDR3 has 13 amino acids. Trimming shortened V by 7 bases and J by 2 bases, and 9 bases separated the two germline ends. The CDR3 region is CASKGGGNQPQHF. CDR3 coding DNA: TGTGCCAGCAAGGGGGGTGGCAATCAGCCCCAGCATTTT.

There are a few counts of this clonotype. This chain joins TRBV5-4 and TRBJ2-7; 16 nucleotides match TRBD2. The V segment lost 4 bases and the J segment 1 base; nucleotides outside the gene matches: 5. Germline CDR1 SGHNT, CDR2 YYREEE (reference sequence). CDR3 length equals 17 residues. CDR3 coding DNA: TGTGCCAGCAGCCCGGGACTAGCGGGGGGGAATTCCTACGAGCAGTACTTC. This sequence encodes CASSPGLAGGNSYEQYF.

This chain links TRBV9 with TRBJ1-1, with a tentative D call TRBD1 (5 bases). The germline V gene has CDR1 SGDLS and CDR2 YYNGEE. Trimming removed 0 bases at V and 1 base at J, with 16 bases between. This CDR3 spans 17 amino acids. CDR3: CASSVGWGGRENTEAFF. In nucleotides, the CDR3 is TGTGCCAGCAGCGTAGGTTGGGGCGGCAGGGAGAACACTGAAGCTTTCTTT.

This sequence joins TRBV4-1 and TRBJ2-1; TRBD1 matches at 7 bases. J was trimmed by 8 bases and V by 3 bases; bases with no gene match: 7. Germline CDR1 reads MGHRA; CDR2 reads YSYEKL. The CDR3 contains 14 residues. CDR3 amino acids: CASSQPQGTDEQFF. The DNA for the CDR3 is TGCGCCAGCAGCCAGCCCCAGGGGACAGATGAGCAGTTCTTC.

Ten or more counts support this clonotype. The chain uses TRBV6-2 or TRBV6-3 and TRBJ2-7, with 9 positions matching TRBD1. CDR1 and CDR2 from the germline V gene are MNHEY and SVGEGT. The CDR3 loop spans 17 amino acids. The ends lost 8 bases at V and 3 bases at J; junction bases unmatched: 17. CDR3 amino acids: CASCPSTSPGQGYEQYV. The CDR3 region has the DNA TGTGCCAGCTGCCCGTCTACAAGCCCGGGACAGGGCTACGAGCAGTACGTC.

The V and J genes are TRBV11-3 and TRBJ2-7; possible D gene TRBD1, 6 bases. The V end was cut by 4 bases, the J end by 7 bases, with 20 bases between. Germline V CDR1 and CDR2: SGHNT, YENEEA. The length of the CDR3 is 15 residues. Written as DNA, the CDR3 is TGTGCCAGCAGCTCTACAGGGAGAATTTCGTGGGAGCAGTACTTC. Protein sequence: CASSSTGRISWEQYF.